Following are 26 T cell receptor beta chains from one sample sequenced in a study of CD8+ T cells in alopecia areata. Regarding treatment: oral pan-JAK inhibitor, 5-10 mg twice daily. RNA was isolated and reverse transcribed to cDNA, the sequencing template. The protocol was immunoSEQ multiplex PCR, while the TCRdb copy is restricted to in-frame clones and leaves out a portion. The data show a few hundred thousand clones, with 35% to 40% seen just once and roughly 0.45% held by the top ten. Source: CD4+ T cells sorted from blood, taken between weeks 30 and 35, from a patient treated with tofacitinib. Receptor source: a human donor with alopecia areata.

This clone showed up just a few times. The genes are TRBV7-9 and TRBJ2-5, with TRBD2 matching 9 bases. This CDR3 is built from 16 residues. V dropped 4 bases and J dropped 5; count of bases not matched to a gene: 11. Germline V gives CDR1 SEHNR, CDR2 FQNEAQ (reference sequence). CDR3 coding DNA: TGTGCCAGCAGCTCCCGGGGAGCGGGAGGCTCCGAGACCCAGTACTTC. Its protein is CASSSRGAGGSETQYF.

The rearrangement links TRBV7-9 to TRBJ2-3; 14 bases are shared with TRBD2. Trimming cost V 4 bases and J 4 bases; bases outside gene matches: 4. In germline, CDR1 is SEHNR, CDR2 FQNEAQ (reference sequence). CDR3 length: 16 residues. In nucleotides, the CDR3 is TGTGCCAGCAGCTCGGGACTAGCGGGAGTCGCAGATACGCAGTATTTT. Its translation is CASSSGLAGVADTQYF.

The CDR3 DNA reads TGTGCCAGCAGTGGGCCTATCAGGGTCACCGGGGAGCTGTTTTTT. Translation gives CASSGPIRVTGELFF. The V gene is TRBV2, the J gene TRBJ2-2; D is possibly TRBD1 (5 bases). V was clipped by 4 bases and J by 4 bases, with 13 bases between them. The germline V gene encodes CDR1 SNHLY and CDR2 FYNNEI. The CDR3 extends over 15 amino acids.

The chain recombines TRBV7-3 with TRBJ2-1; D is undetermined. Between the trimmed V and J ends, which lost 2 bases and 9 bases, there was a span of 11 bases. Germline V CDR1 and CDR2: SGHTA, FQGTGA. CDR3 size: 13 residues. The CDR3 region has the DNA TGTGCCAGCAGCTTAGGTACTGTTGGTGAGCAGTTCTTC. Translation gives CASSLGTVGEQFF.

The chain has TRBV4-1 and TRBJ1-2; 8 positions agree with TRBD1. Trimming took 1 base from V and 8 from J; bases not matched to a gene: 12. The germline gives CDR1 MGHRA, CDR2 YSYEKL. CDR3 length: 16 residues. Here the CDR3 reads CASSQVGQGAGKGYTF. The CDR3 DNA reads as TGCGCCAGCAGCCAAGTTGGGCAGGGGGCGGGTAAGGGCTACACCTTC.

The CDR3 protein is CASSFAIRNYNEQFF. CDR3 sequence (DNA): TGTGCCAGCAGCTTCGCAATCCGGAACTACAATGAGCAGTTCTTC. The V gene is TRBV11-2, the J gene TRBJ2-1; D is unresolved. Between the trimmed V and J ends, which lost 3 bases and 3 bases, there was a span of 12 bases. CDR3 length: 15 residues. Germline lookup yields CDR1 SGHAT and CDR2 FQNNGV.

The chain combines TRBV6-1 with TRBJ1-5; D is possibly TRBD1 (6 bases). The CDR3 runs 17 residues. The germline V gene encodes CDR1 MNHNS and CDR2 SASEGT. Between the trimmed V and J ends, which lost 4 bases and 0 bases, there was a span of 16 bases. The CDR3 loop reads CASSGNRASYSNQPQHF. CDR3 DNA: TGTGCCAGCAGTGGGAACAGGGCCTCTTATAGCAATCAGCCCCAGCATTTT.

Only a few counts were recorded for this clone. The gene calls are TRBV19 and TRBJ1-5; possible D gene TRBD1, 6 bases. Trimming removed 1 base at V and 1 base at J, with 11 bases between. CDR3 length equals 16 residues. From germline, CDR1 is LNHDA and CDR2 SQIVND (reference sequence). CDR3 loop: CASSIGGGKSNQPQHF. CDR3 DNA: TGTGCCAGTAGTATAGGCGGGGGCAAGAGCAATCAGCCCCAGCATTTT.

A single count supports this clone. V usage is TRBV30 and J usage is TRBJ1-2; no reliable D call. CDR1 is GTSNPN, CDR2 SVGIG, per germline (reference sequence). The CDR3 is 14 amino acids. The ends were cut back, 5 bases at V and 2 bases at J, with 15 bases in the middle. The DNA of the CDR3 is TGTGCCTGGGGTCCCTTGGGTTGGAACTATGGCTACACCTTC. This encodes CAWGPLGWNYGYTF.

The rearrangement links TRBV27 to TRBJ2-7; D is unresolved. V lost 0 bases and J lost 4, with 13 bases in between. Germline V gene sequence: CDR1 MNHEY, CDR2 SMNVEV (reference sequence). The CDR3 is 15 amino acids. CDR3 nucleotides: TGTGCCAGCAGTTTATCGCGCCGGAACCCTTACGAGCAGTACTTC. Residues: CASSLSRRNPYEQYF.

CDR3 sequence (DNA): TGTGCCAGCACCTTCAAATTCCTACAGGGGCGGTATGGCTACACCTTC. Amino acid sequence: CASTFKFLQGRYGYTF. The chain links TRBV2 to TRBJ1-2; 7 bases align to TRBD1. V gave up 7 bases and J gave up 5 bases; unmatched junction bases: 16. Germline values: CDR1 SNHLY, CDR2 FYNNEI. The CDR3 runs to 16 residues.

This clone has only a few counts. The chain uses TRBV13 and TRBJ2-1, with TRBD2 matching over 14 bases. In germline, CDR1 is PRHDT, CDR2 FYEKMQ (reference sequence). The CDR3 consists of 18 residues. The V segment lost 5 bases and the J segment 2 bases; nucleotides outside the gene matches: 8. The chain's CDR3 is CASSPGLAGGGTYNEQFF. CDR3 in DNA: TGTGCCAGCAGCCCCGGACTAGCGGGGGGTGGGACCTACAATGAGCAGTTCTTC.

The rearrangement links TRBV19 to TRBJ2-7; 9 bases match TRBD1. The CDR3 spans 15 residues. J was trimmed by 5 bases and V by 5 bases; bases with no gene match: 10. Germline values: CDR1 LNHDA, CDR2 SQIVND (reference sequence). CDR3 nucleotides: TGTGCCAGTAGTGTTCCGGGACAGGGACGCCACGAGCAGTACTTC. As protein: CASSVPGQGRHEQYF.

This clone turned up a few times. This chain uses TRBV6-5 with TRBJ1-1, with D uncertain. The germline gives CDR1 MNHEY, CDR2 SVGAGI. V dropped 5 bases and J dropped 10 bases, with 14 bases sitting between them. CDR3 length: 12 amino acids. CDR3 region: CASSTLSGSAFF. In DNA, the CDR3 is TGTGCCAGCAGTACACTTTCTGGGTCAGCTTTCTTT.

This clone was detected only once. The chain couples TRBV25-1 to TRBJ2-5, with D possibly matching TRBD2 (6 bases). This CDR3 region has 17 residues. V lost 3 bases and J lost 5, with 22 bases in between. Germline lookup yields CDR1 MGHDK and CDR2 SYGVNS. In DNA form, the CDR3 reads TGTGCCAGCAGTGATTGGGGGGTACGGGAAGGGTCGGAGACCCAGTACTTC. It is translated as CASSDWGVREGSETQYF.

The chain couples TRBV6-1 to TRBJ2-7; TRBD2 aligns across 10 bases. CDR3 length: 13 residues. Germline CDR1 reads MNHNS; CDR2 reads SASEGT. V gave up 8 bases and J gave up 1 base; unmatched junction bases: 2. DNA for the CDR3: TGTGCCAGCCGGGGACTAGCGTCCTACGAGCAGTACTTC. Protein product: CASRGLASYEQYF.

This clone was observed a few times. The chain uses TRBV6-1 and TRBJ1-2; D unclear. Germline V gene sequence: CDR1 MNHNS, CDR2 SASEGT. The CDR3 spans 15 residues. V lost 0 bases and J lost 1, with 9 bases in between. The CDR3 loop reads CASSEAWVGNYGYTF. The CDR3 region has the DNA TGTGCCAGCAGTGAAGCTTGGGTGGGTAACTATGGCTACACCTTC.

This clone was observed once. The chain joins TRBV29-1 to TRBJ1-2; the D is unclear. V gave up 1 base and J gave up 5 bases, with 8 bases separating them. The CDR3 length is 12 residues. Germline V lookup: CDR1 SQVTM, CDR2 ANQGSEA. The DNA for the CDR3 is TGCAGCGTTGAAGTTCAGGTATATGGCTACACCTTC. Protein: CSVEVQVYGYTF.

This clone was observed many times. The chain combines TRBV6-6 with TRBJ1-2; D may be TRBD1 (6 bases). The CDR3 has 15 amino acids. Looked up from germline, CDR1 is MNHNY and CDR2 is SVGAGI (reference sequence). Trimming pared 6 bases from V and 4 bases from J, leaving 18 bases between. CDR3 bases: TGTGCCAGCAGGATCAACAGGGATTATAGCTATGGCTACACCTTC. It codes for CASRINRDYSYGYTF.

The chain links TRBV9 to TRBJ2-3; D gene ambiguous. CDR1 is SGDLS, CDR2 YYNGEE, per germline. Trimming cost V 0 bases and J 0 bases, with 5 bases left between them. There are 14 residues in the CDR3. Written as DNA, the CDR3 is TGTGCCAGCAGCGTAGTACATAGCACAGATACGCAGTATTTT. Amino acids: CASSVVHSTDTQYF.

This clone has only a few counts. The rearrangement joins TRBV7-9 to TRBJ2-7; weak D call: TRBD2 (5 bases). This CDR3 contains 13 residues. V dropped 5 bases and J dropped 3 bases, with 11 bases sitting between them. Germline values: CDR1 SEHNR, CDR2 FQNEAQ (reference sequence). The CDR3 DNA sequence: TGTGCCAGCAGCCGGGATCGAAACTACGAGCAGTACTTC. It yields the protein CASSRDRNYEQYF.

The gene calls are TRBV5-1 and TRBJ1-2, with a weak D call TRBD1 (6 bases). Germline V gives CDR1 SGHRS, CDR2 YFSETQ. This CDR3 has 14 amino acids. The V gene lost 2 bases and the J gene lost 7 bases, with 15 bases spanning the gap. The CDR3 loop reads CASSFTGTLPGYTF. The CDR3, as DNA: TGCGCCAGCAGCTTTACAGGGACGCTTCCTGGCTACACCTTC.

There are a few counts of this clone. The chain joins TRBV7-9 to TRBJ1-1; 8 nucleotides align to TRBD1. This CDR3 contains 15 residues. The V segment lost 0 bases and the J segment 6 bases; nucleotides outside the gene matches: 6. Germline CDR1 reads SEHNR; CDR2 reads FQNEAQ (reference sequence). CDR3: CASSLASGGGSEAFF. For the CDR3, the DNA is TGTGCCAGCAGCTTAGCCTCAGGGGGCGGGTCTGAAGCTTTCTTT.

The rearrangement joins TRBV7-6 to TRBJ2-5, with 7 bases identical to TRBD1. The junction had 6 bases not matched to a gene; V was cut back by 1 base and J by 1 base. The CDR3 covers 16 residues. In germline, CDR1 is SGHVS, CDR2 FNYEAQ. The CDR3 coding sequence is TGTGCCAGCAGCTTAGGGGCCGGGACAGCCCAAGAGACCCAGTACTTC. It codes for CASSLGAGTAQETQYF.

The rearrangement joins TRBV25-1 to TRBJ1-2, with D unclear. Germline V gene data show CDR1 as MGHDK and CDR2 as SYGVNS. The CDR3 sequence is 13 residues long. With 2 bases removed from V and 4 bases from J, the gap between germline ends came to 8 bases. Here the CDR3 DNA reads TGTGCCAGCAGTGAAGGAGGGAGCTATGGCTACACCTTC. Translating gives CASSEGGSYGYTF.

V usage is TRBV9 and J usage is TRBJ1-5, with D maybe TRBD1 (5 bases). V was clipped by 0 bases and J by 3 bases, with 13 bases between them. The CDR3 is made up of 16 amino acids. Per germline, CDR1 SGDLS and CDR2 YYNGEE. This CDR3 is CASSVGYGTVNQPQHF. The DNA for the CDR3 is TGTGCCAGCAGCGTAGGATACGGGACCGTCAATCAGCCCCAGCATTTT.